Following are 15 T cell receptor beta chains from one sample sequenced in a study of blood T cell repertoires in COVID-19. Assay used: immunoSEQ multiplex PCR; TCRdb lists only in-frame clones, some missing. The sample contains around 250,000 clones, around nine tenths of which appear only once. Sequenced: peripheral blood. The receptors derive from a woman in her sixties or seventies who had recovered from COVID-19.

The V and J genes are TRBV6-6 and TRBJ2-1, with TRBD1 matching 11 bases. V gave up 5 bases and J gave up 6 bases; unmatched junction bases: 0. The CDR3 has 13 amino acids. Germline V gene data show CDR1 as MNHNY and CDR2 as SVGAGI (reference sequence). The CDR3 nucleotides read TGTGCCAGCAGTGGACAGGGGGCCAATGAGCAGTTCTTC. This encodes CASSGQGANEQFF.

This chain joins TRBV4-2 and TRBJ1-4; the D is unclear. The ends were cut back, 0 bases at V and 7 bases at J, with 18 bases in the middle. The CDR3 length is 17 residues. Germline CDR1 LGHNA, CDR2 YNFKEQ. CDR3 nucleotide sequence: TGTGCCAGCAGCCAAGATGGTAGCACAGCGGCAGGTGAAAAACTGTTTTTT. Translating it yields CASSQDGSTAAGEKLFF.

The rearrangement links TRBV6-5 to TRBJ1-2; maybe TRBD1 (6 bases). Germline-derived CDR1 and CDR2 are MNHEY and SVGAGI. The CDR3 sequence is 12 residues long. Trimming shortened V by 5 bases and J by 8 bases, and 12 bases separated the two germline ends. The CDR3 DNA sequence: TGTGCCAGCAGTCCACAGGGCTTCGGCTACACCTTC. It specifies CASSPQGFGYTF.

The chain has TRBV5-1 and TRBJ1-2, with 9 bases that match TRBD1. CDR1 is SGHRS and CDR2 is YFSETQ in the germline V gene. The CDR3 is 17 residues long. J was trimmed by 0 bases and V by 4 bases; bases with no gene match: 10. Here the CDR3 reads CASSARTGARANYGYTF. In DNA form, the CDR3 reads TGCGCCAGCAGCGCCCGGACAGGGGCGAGAGCTAACTATGGCTACACCTTC.

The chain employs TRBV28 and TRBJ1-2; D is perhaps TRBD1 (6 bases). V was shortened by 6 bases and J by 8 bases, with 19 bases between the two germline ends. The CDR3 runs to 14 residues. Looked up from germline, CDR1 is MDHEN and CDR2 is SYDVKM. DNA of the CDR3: TGTGCCAGCAGCTCACAACCGGGACAACGCGGCTACACCTTC. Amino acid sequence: CASSSQPGQRGYTF.

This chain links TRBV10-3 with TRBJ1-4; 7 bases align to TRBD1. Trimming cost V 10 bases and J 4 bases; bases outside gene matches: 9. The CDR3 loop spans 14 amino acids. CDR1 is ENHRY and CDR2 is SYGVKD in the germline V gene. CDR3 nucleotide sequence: TGTGCCACCCTCGCGGACAGGAATAATGAAAAACTGTTTTTT. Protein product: CATLADRNNEKLFF.

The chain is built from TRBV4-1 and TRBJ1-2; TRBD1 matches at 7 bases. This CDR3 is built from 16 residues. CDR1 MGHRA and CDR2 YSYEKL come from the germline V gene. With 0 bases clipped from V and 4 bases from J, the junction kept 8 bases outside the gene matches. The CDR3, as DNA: TGCGCCAGCAGCCAAGACGGGGGACAGTTGGGCTATGGCTACACCTTC. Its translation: CASSQDGGQLGYGYTF.

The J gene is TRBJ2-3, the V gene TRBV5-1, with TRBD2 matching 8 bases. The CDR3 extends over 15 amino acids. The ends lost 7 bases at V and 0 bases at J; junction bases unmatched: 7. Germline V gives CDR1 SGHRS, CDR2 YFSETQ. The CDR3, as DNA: TGCGCCAGCCTCGGTAGCGGGGCCAGCACAGATACGCAGTATTTT. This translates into CASLGSGASTDTQYF.

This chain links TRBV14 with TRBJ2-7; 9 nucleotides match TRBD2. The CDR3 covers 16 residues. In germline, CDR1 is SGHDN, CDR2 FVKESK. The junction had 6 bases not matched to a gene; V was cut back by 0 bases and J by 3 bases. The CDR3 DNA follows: TGTGCCAGCAGCCAAGAGGATAGCGGGGGCCTCTACGAGCAGTACTTC. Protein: CASSQEDSGGLYEQYF.

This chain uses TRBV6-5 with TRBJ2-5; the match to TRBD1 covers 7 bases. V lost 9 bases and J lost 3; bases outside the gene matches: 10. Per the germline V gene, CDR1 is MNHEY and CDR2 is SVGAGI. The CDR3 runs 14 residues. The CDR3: CASSTGTAEETQYF. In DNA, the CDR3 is TGTGCCAGTTCTACCGGGACAGCCGAAGAGACCCAGTACTTC.

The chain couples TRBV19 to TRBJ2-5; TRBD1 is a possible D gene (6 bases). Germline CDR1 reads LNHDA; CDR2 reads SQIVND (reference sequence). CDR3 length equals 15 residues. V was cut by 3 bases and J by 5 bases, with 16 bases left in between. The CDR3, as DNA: TGTGCCAGTAGTATTGCAGCACAGGGTGGGGAGACCCAGTACTTC. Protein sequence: CASSIAAQGGETQYF.

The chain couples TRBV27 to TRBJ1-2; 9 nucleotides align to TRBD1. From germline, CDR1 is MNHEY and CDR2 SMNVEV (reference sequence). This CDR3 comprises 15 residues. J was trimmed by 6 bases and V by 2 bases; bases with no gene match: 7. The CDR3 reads CASSLRWDRVNGYTF. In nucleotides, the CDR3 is TGTGCCAGCAGTTTACGTTGGGACAGGGTAAATGGCTACACCTTC.

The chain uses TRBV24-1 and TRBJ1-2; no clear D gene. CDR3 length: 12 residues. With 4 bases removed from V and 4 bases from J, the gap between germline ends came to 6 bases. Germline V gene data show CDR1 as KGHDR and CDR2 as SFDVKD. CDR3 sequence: CATSDIVYGYTF. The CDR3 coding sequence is TGTGCCACCAGTGACATAGTCTATGGCTACACCTTC.

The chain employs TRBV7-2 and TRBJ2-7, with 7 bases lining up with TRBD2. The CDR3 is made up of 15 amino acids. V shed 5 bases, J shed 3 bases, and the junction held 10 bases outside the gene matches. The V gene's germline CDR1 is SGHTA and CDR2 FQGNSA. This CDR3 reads CASSTVAGPSYEQYF. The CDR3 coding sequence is TGTGCCAGCAGCACAGTAGCGGGCCCGAGCTACGAGCAGTACTTC.

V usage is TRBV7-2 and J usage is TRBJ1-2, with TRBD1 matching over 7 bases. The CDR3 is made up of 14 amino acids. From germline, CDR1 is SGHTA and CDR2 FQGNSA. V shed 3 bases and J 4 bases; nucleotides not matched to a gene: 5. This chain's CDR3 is CASSFSGGPYGYTF. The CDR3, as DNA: TGTGCCAGCAGCTTCTCAGGGGGTCCCTATGGCTACACCTTC.